A single sample gave rise to the 22 T cell receptor beta chains below, sequenced in a study of early T cells in non-severe SARS-CoV-2 infection. TCRdb reprocessed the 5' RACE reads via MiXCR and lists one record per CDR3 protein. The sample contains some 64,000 distinct CDR3 sequences, 8% to 9% of which appear only once. This specimen consisted of whole blood, obtained at baseline. Receptor source: an adult who was a healthcare worker with PCR-confirmed SARS-CoV-2 infection or an uninfected control (not recorded which).

This clonotype turned up a few times. This chain uses TRBV7-9 with TRBJ2-5, with TRBD1 matching 7 bases. CDR1 is SEHNR, CDR2 FQNEAQ, per germline (reference sequence). This CDR3 contains 15 residues. V lost 5 bases to trimming and J lost 1 base; unmatched junction nucleotides: 7. In DNA form, the CDR3 reads TGTGCCAGCAGCATACTAGGGGGCGGCCAAGAGACCCAGTACTTC. It translates to CASSILGGGQETQYF.

The J gene is TRBJ2-7, the V gene TRBV18; 7 bases align to TRBD1. V lost 0 bases to trimming and J lost 8 bases; unmatched junction nucleotides: 1. The germline V gene encodes CDR1 KGHSH and CDR2 LQKENI. This CDR3 has 12 amino acids. The CDR3 here is CASSPPTGKQYF. DNA for the CDR3: TGTGCCAGCTCACCACCGACAGGGAAGCAGTACTTC.

V usage is TRBV28 and J usage is TRBJ2-1; D is ambiguous. V dropped 2 bases and J dropped 0 bases, with 8 bases sitting between them. In germline, CDR1 is MDHEN, CDR2 SYDVKM. The CDR3 loop spans 15 amino acids. CDR3 nucleotide sequence: TGTGCCAGCAGTTTACGCCATAGCTCCTACAATGAGCAGTTCTTC. It codes for CASSLRHSSYNEQFF.

The chain has TRBV10-3 and TRBJ2-3; 9 positions agree with TRBD2. Germline-derived CDR1 and CDR2 are ENHRY and SYGVKD. CDR3 size: 14 residues. Germline trimming cut 10 bases from V and 6 bases from J; bases unmatched to any gene: 11. The CDR3 here is CATLVGGRADTQYF. CDR3 coding DNA: TGTGCCACCCTGGTTGGCGGGAGGGCCGATACGCAGTATTTT.

The chain is built from TRBV18 and TRBJ2-1; D may be TRBD1 (5 bases). Trimming shortened V by 2 bases and J by 9 bases, and 8 bases separated the two germline ends. Germline V gene lookup returns CDR1 KGHSH and CDR2 LQKENI. The CDR3 sequence is 12 residues long. CDR3 nucleotides: TGTGCCAGCTCACCAATCCAGGGTGAGCAGTTCTTC. It is translated as CASSPIQGEQFF.

This clonotype came up many times. The chain links TRBV29-1 to TRBJ2-1, with 8 bases identical to TRBD2. The germline V gene has CDR1 SQVTM and CDR2 ANQGSEA. The V and J ends lost 3 bases and 5 bases, in that order; junction bases with no gene match: 9. The CDR3 covers 15 residues. CDR3 DNA: TGCAGCGTTGATAGCCCTAGCGGGCTCGACAATGAGCAGTTCTTC. As protein: CSVDSPSGLDNEQFF.

The V gene is TRBV30, the J gene TRBJ2-1, with D unresolved. Trimming took off 5 bases at V and 7 bases at J, with 15 bases between the two ends. The CDR3 sequence is 13 residues long. From germline, CDR1 is GTSNPN and CDR2 SVGIG (reference sequence). The CDR3 region has the DNA TGTGCCTGGTCAACTGCCCTGGGAAATGAGCAGTTCTTC. It yields the protein CAWSTALGNEQFF. Combining the CDR3 with reference TRBV30 and TRBJ2-1 gives the whole variable domain SQTIHQWPATLVQPVGSPLSLECTVEGTSNPNLYWYRQAAGRGLQLLFYSVGIGQISSEVPQNLSASRPQDRQFILSSKKLLLSDSGFYLCAWSTALGNEQFFGPGTRLTVL.

A few counts support this clonotype. J is TRBJ2-1 and V is TRBV12-3 or TRBV12-4, with D uncertain. V lost 3 bases, J lost 8 bases, and 5 bases lay in between. This CDR3 comprises 11 residues. CDR3 coding DNA: TGTGCCAGCAGTTTCCTCGATGAGCAGTTCTTC. Amino acid sequence: CASSFLDEQFF.

This chain joins TRBV10-3 and TRBJ1-1; 9 positions agree with TRBD1. From germline, CDR1 is ENHRY and CDR2 SYGVKD. The trim removed 6 bases at V and 1 base at J, leaving 15 bases unmatched. The CDR3 runs to 18 residues. The CDR3 region is CAISQTLKGTGPNTEAFF. The DNA of the CDR3 is TGTGCCATCAGCCAAACTCTGAAGGGGACAGGGCCGAACACTGAAGCTTTCTTT.

This clonotype has more than one count but fewer than ten. The rearrangement links TRBV13 to TRBJ2-1; perhaps D is TRBD1 or TRBD2 (5 bases each). Germline assignment: CDR1 PRHDT and CDR2 FYEKMQ (reference sequence). This CDR3 is built from 16 residues. Trimming took 5 bases from V and 0 from J, leaving 14 bases between them. CDR3 DNA sequence: TGTGCCAGCAGCCCATTGGGGGTGAGCTCCTACAATGAGCAGTTCTTC. This sequence encodes CASSPLGVSSYNEQFF. Full variable domain (rest looked up from reference TRBV13 and TRBJ2-1): AAGVIQSPRHLIKEKRETATLKCYPIPRHDTVYWYQQGPGQDPQFLISFYEKMQSDKGSIPDRFSAQQFSDYHSELNMSSLELGDSALYFCASSPLGVSSYNEQFFGPGTRLTVL.

This clonotype was observed a handful of times. The chain couples TRBV29-1 to TRBJ2-7, with D perhaps TRBD1 (6 bases). Trimming shortened V by 7 bases and J by 6 bases, and 22 bases separated the two germline ends. From germline, CDR1 is SQVTM and CDR2 ANQGSEA. This CDR3 region has 14 residues. The CDR3 DNA is TGCAGCGCCCTTTCTGGCAGGGGAACGGGCGAGCAGTACTTC. Protein sequence: CSALSGRGTGEQYF.

The chain couples TRBV20-1 to TRBJ2-1; TRBD1 is a possible D gene (5 bases). Germline-derived CDR1 and CDR2 are DFQATT and SNEGSKA (reference sequence). This CDR3 has 17 residues. V gave up 0 bases and J gave up 6 bases, with 21 bases separating them. CDR3 nucleotides: TGCAGTGCTAGAGATGATAGGGGAATACTAACGCCCAATGAGCAGTTCTTC. Translated: CSARDDRGILTPNEQFF.

This clonotype was seen a handful of times. With a much larger clone just one base away, this may be a read error. The V gene is TRBV7-9, the J gene TRBJ2-3, with TRBD1 matching over 12 bases. V shed 4 bases and J 2 bases; nucleotides not matched to a gene: 1. The CDR3 spans 15 residues. Germline CDR1 and CDR2: SEHNR and FQNEAQ (reference sequence). The CDR3 bases are TGTGCCAGCAGCTGGGGACAGGGGGCCACAGATACGCAGTATTTT. As protein: CASSWGQGATDTQYF.

The chain joins TRBV7-9 to TRBJ1-5, with D uncertain. V lost 5 bases, J lost 5 bases, and 22 bases lay in between. CDR1 is SEHNR, CDR2 FQNEAQ, per germline (reference sequence). This CDR3 is built from 17 residues. CDR3 protein: CASSVTSAEGYDQPQHF. CDR3 bases: TGTGCCAGCAGCGTTACCTCCGCCGAGGGTTATGATCAGCCCCAGCATTTT.

This clonotype was picked up many times. V is TRBV6-2 or TRBV6-3 and J is TRBJ2-5, with D perhaps matching TRBD1 or TRBD2 (5 bases each). This CDR3 spans 15 amino acids. The V gene's germline CDR1 is MNHEY and CDR2 SVGEGT. V lost 8 bases, J lost 5 bases, and 21 bases lay in between. This CDR3 is CASVDRDPERETQYF. The CDR3 DNA follows: TGTGCCAGCGTCGACCGGGACCCTGAACGGGAGACCCAGTACTTC.

This clonotype was observed at least ten times. The V and J genes are TRBV28 and TRBJ2-1; TRBD2 matches at 8 bases. In germline, CDR1 is MDHEN, CDR2 SYDVKM. Unmatched junction bases numbered 8, after V lost 3 bases and J lost 7 bases. The CDR3 spans 15 residues. This CDR3 is CASSLASGRQNEQFF. The CDR3 DNA reads TGTGCCAGCAGTTTGGCCAGCGGGAGACAAAATGAGCAGTTCTTC.

The rearrangement uses TRBV24-1 and TRBJ2-5, with D tentatively TRBD2 (6 bases). The CDR3 covers 15 residues. Germline lookup yields CDR1 KGHDR and CDR2 SFDVKD. V was cut by 5 bases and J by 7 bases, with 19 bases left in between. This CDR3 is CATSVTSRDSGTQYF. The CDR3 DNA sequence: TGTGCCACCAGTGTTACCAGCCGGGACTCAGGGACCCAGTACTTC.

The CDR3 sequence is CAISRAGILQETQYF. In DNA form, the CDR3 reads TGTGCCATCAGTCGGGCCGGGATCCTACAAGAGACCCAGTACTTC. V and J are TRBV10-3 and TRBJ2-5; D perhaps matches TRBD2 (5 bases). V lost 5 bases to trimming and J lost 2 bases, with 15 bases between them. CDR1 is ENHRY, CDR2 SYGVKD, per germline. This CDR3 is built from 15 residues.

Many counts were recorded for this clonotype. This chain joins TRBV7-3 and TRBJ2-5; TRBD2 matches 12 bases. Looked up from germline, CDR1 is SGHTA and CDR2 is FQGTGA. Germline trimming cut 5 bases from V and 6 bases from J; bases unmatched to any gene: 7. The length of the CDR3 is 15 residues. The CDR3 bases are TGTGCCAGCAGCCCTTCTAGCGGGAGGGTGAAGACCCAGTACTTC. Its protein is CASSPSSGRVKTQYF.

Many counts were recorded for this clonotype. The rearrangement uses TRBV12-3 or TRBV12-4 and TRBJ2-7; D tentatively fits TRBD1 or TRBD2 (5 bases each). Trimming stripped 3 bases from V and 5 bases from J, with 8 bases between. CDR3 length: 12 residues. Here the CDR3 reads CASSFRGDEQYF. CDR3 sequence (DNA): TGTGCCAGCAGTTTCAGAGGGGACGAGCAGTACTTC.

The J gene is TRBJ2-1, the V gene TRBV10-2; tentatively, D is TRBD1 or TRBD2 (5 bases each). Germline assignment: CDR1 WSHSY and CDR2 SAAADI. The CDR3 length is 13 residues. V was shortened by 1 base and J by 7 bases, with 8 bases between the two germline ends. CDR3 loop: CASSELEGNEQFF. CDR3 DNA: TGCGCCAGCAGTGAGTTAGAGGGGAATGAGCAGTTCTTC.

This rearrangement joins TRBV25-1 to TRBJ2-3; D gene ambiguous. The germline V gene encodes CDR1 MGHDK and CDR2 SYGVNS. This CDR3 has 12 amino acids. Trimming left V 1 base short and J 7 bases short, with 6 bases between. The CDR3 loop is CASSEFVHTQYF. The CDR3 DNA sequence: TGTGCCAGCAGTGAATTCGTTCATACGCAGTATTTT.